These 3 T cell receptor beta chains came from one sample sequenced in a study of beta chain features in type 1 diabetes. The study reverse transcribed the entire isolated RNA, so it sequenced expressed TCRB transcripts. Measured with immunoSEQ multiplex PCR; TCRdb has only the in-frame clones, and not every one. This table holds 810,000 or so clones, 17% found once. Source material: naive CD4+ T cells from blood. The receptor source for this set is a young woman in good health.

DNA for the CDR3: TGTGCCAGCAGCTCGGTTAGCCGGTTGTCCACCTACGAGCAGTACTTC. Its protein is CASSSVSRLSTYEQYF. The genes are TRBV11-2 and TRBJ2-7; D gene ambiguous. Germline V gives CDR1 SGHAT, CDR2 FQNNGV. Trimming shortened V by 4 bases and J by 2 bases, and 18 bases separated the two germline ends. The CDR3 extends over 16 amino acids.

This clone was seen a few times. The J gene is TRBJ2-5, the V gene TRBV10-3, with D perhaps matching TRBD2 (6 bases). Germline V gives CDR1 ENHRY, CDR2 SYGVKD. The V and J ends lost 4 bases and 5 bases respectively, with 14 bases between them. The length of the CDR3 is 14 residues. The DNA for the CDR3 is TGTGCCATCAGTGGACGGGGAGGAGAGGAGACCCAGTACTTC. Residues: CAISGRGGEETQYF.

The V gene is TRBV10-3, the J gene TRBJ2-1, with D unresolved. CDR3 length: 16 residues. Looked up from germline, CDR1 is ENHRY and CDR2 is SYGVKD. V lost 6 bases to trimming and J lost 0 bases, with 15 bases between them. As DNA, the CDR3 is TGTGCCATCAGGGACCTACCGTTGAGCTCCTACAATGAGCAGTTCTTC. Translation: CAIRDLPLSSYNEQFF.